This T cell receptor (beta chain) was sequenced during a study of vaccination effects on CD4 cells after COVID-19. Overall study results and limits: Vaccine-induced clones in healthy vaccinees cross-reacted with common cold coronaviruses in only 1 of 255 cases. By a late point after vaccination, infection- and vaccine-induced clones had shrunk markedly through clonal contraction.

The table came from immunoSEQ multiplex PCR; TCRdb's copy has only in-frame clones and leaves some out. The table shows 78,000 or so clones, with more than 60% occurring only once. As concerns this clone: Its antigen is unknown.

Using viral peptide pools, the ViraFEST assay grew out antigen-specific CD4+ T cells prior to sequencing. Between days 9 and 10 of culture, CD4+ T cells were separated out. Neither prior SARS-CoV-2 infection nor positive nucleocapsid antibodies were present in the vaccine recipients. For each well, two million PBMC were cultured with 8.5 to 10 IU/ml IL-2 and roughly 9.2 ug/ml peptides. Half the medium was replaced with IL-2 medium on days 3 and 7. The sequences come from CD4+ T cells from PBMCs cultured with SARS-CoV-2 spike peptides, collected before COVID-19 vaccination. The sequence was collected from a human donor who received a COVID-19 vaccine.

CDR3 bases: TGTGCCAGCAGCTTGGCCGGGGCAGGAAACTACAATGAGCAGTTCTTC. It codes for CASSLAGAGNYNEQFF. V is TRBV5-6 and J is TRBJ2-1; D may be TRBD1 or TRBD2 (5 bases each). The germline V gene has CDR1 SGHDT and CDR2 YYEEEE. Trimming pared 0 bases from V and 3 bases from J, leaving 13 bases between. This CDR3 comprises 16 residues.